A single sample is the source of the 29 T cell receptor beta chains below, sequenced in a study of cytomegalovirus exposure and HLA in healthy donors. A multiplex PCR was run with 60 Vbeta primers and 13 Jbeta primers. Assay: immunoSEQ multiplex PCR; the TCRdb copy retains only in-frame clones and omits some. The table for this sample gives approximately 120,000 clones. Sample: PBMCs. These receptors all come from a man younger than 45 in good health and CMV-seronegative.

The rearrangement uses TRBV7-9 and TRBJ2-4; no definite D call. CDR3 length: 14 residues. From germline, CDR1 is SEHNR and CDR2 FQNEAQ (reference sequence). V lost 2 bases, J lost 4 bases, and 9 bases lay in between. DNA for the CDR3: TGTGCCAGCAGCTTAAATACGGTAAAAAACATTCAGTACTTC. It translates to CASSLNTVKNIQYF.

A remark on this clone: The sample carries other DNA sequences with the same CDR3. This chain uses TRBV19 with TRBJ2-5; 12 nucleotides line up with TRBD2. J was trimmed by 4 bases and V by 6 bases; bases with no gene match: 3. The length of the CDR3 is 14 residues. The germline V gene has CDR1 LNHDA and CDR2 SQIVND (reference sequence). The CDR3: CASSQTSGGETQYF. The CDR3 bases are TGTGCCAGTAGCCAGACTAGCGGGGGAGAGACCCAGTACTTC.

Comment on this clone: Within the sample, other DNA sequences also encode this same CDR3. The CDR3 DNA is TGTGCCAGCAGTTTATGGGGGAGAGGACAAGAGACCCAGTACTTC. Protein product: CASSLWGRGQETQYF. The chain links TRBV28 to TRBJ2-5, with D perhaps TRBD2 (5 bases). The CDR3 is 15 amino acids. Germline V lookup: CDR1 MDHEN, CDR2 SYDVKM. V was cut by 0 bases and J by 2 bases, with 10 bases left in between. Based on the CDR3 plus reference TRBV28 and TRBJ2-5, the full variable domain is DVKVTQSSRYLVKRTGEKVFLECVQDMDHENMFWYRQDPGLGLRLIYFSYDVKMKEKGDIPEGYSVSREKKERFSLILESASTNQTSMYLCASSLWGRGQETQYFGPGTRLLVL.

The rearrangement uses TRBV15 and TRBJ2-1; 8 bases match TRBD2. This CDR3 comprises 14 residues. The V gene's germline CDR1 is LNHNV and CDR2 YYDKDF (reference sequence). V shed 1 base and J 12 bases; nucleotides not matched to a gene: 8. DNA for the CDR3: TGTGCCACCAGCAGAGCGGGAGGGCCGGGGCGGCAGTTCTTC. Translating gives CATSRAGGPGRQFF.

The chain carries TRBV23-1 and TRBJ1-2; 9 positions match TRBD1. TRBV23-1 counts as an open reading frame of uncertain function. V dropped 6 bases and J dropped 1; count of bases not matched to a gene: 12. CDR3 length equals 17 residues. The CDR3 here is CASRHYKRDRVNYGYTF. CDR3 bases: TGCGCCAGCAGACATTACAAACGGGACAGGGTTAACTATGGCTACACCTTC.

The gene calls are TRBV11-2 and TRBJ1-2; 10 nucleotides agree with TRBD1. V lost 5 bases, J lost 5 bases, and 5 bases stayed unmatched. CDR1 and CDR2 from the germline V gene are SGHAT and FQNNGV. This CDR3 has 14 amino acids. The CDR3 here is CASSADRGPYGYTF. The CDR3 region has the DNA TGTGCCAGCAGCGCTGACAGGGGGCCATATGGCTACACCTTC. Looking up the rest from reference TRBV11-2 and TRBJ1-2 gives the full variable domain: EAGVAQSPRYKIIEKRQSVAFWCNPISGHATLYWYQQILGQGPKLLIQFQNNGVVDDSQLPKDRFSAERLKGVDSTLKIQPAKLEDSAVYLCASSADRGPYGYTFGSGTRLTVV.

The J gene is TRBJ2-7, the V gene TRBV13; 11 positions agree with TRBD2. Germline CDR1 PRHDT, CDR2 FYEKMQ (reference sequence). This CDR3 region has 16 residues. The ends lost 4 bases at V and 0 bases at J; junction bases unmatched: 5. For the CDR3, the DNA is TGTGCCAGCAGCTCCGGGACTAGCGGAGTCTCCTACGAGCAGTACTTC. Amino acids: CASSSGTSGVSYEQYF.

The gene calls are TRBV28 and TRBJ1-1; D remains unclear. Trimming stripped 5 bases from V and 1 base from J, with 8 bases between. The CDR3 spans 13 residues. Germline V CDR1 and CDR2: MDHEN, SYDVKM. CDR3 loop: CASSNHGNTEAFF. CDR3 bases: TGTGCCAGCAGTAACCACGGGAACACTGAAGCTTTCTTT.

V is TRBV5-6 and J is TRBJ1-5; 8 bases are shared with TRBD1. The CDR3 contains 15 residues. J lost 7 bases, V lost 2 bases, and 8 bases had no gene match. From germline, CDR1 is SGHDT and CDR2 YYEEEE. CDR3 bases: TGTGCCAGCAGCTTAAACACAGGGGGTAGGCAGCCCCAGCATTTT. It codes for CASSLNTGGRQPQHF. Using reference TRBV5-6 and TRBJ1-5 for the parts outside the CDR3, the full variable domain is DAGVTQSPTHLIKTRGQQVTLRCSPKSGHDTVSWYQQALGQGPQFIFQYYEEEERQRGNFPDRFSGHQFPNYSSELNVNALLLGDSALYLCASSLNTGGRQPQHFGDGTRLSIL.

The rearrangement uses TRBV7-9 and TRBJ1-6; D is unclear. This CDR3 has 15 amino acids. CDR1 and CDR2 (germline): SEHNR, FQNEAQ (reference sequence). V lost 1 base to trimming and J lost 9 bases, with 13 bases between them. The CDR3 DNA reads as TGTGCCAGCAGCTTAGTCGGTAGGACTAGTTCACCCCTCCACTTT. Protein: CASSLVGRTSSPLHF. Combining the CDR3 with reference TRBV7-9 and TRBJ1-6 gives the whole variable domain DTGVSQNPRHKITKRGQNVTFRCDPISEHNRLYWYRQTLGQGPEFLTYFQNEAQLEKSRLLSDRFSAERPKGSFSTLEIQRTEQGDSAMYLCASSLVGRTSSPLHFGNGTRLTVT.

The chain employs TRBV5-1 and TRBJ2-1; D might be TRBD2 (7 bases). Germline V lookup: CDR1 SGHRS, CDR2 YFSETQ. Trimming cost V 1 base and J 5 bases, with 13 bases left between them. The CDR3 spans 15 residues. The CDR3 DNA reads TGCGCCAGCAGCTTGATCGGGGGGCACAACAATGAGCAGTTCTTC. It translates to CASSLIGGHNNEQFF.

This sequence joins TRBV28 and TRBJ1-2; D is undetermined. Trimming took off 3 bases at V and 4 bases at J, with 9 bases between the two ends. The germline CDR1 and CDR2 sequences are MDHEN and SYDVKM. The CDR3 extends over 13 amino acids. The CDR3 here is CASSFSRLYGYTF. The CDR3 DNA sequence: TGTGCCAGCAGTTTCTCCCGACTCTATGGCTACACCTTC.

The V and J genes are TRBV11-3 and TRBJ2-2; 7 positions match TRBD1. Trimming at V came to 1 base and at J to 2 bases, leaving 4 bases not matched to a gene. The germline CDR1 and CDR2 sequences are SGHNT and YENEEA. The CDR3 length is 16 residues. Here the CDR3 DNA reads TGTGCCAGCAGCTTAGCACAGGGGTACAACACCGGGGAGCTGTTTTTT. This sequence encodes CASSLAQGYNTGELFF. Using reference TRBV11-3 and TRBJ2-2 for the parts outside the CDR3, the full variable domain is EAGVVQSPRYKIIEKKQPVAFWCNPISGHNTLYWYLQNLGQGPELLIRYENEEAVDDSQLPKDRFSAERLKGVDSTLKIQPAELGDSAVYLCASSLAQGYNTGELFFGEGSRLTVL.

DNA for the CDR3: TGTGCCAGCAGCCCGGGACAGGGCAACGAGCAGTACTTC. The encoded protein is CASSPGQGNEQYF. V gene TRBV28 combines with J gene TRBJ2-7; TRBD1 aligns across 9 bases. Germline-derived CDR1 and CDR2 are MDHEN and SYDVKM. The CDR3 runs 13 residues. Trimming at V came to 6 bases and at J to 5 bases, leaving 5 bases not matched to a gene.

The rearrangement joins TRBV27 to TRBJ2-7; TRBD2 might be the D (5 bases). This CDR3 is built from 13 residues. V lost 2 bases to trimming and J lost 0 bases, with 5 bases between them. Per germline, CDR1 MNHEY and CDR2 SMNVEV (reference sequence). The CDR3 bases are TGTGCCAGCAGTTTACGGGGCTCCTACGAGCAGTACTTC. Translating gives CASSLRGSYEQYF.

The gene calls are TRBV7-2 and TRBJ2-2, with 9 bases aligning to TRBD1. The CDR3 totals 16 residues. V shed 5 bases and J 4 bases; nucleotides not matched to a gene: 8. Germline-derived CDR1 and CDR2 are SGHTA and FQGNSA. The CDR3, as DNA: TGTGCCAGCAGCGCCCGGGACAGGGATATCACCGGGGAGCTGTTTTTT. Its translation: CASSARDRDITGELFF.

The chain joins TRBV2 to TRBJ2-5; TRBD2 is a possible D gene (6 bases). The CDR3 consists of 14 residues. V was cut by 6 bases and J by 5 bases, with 16 bases left in between. Looked up from germline, CDR1 is SNHLY and CDR2 is FYNNEI. CDR3 DNA sequence: TGTGCCAGCAGGGACACCTATGGAGGGGAGACCCAGTACTTC. This sequence encodes CASRDTYGGETQYF.

The gene calls are TRBV29-1 and TRBJ2-5; no firm D call. This CDR3 is built from 14 residues. V was shortened by 6 bases and J by 2 bases, with 16 bases between the two germline ends. Germline CDR1 SQVTM, CDR2 ANQGSEA. CDR3 bases: TGCAGCGTACGTAGACATGATTCTCAAGAGACCCAGTACTTC. This translates into CSVRRHDSQETQYF.

The chain employs TRBV7-3 and TRBJ1-5; 8 nucleotides match TRBD1. Germline CDR1 and CDR2: SGHTA and FQGTGA. V lost 1 base, J lost 6 bases, and 2 bases stayed unmatched. This CDR3 spans 14 amino acids. CDR3 bases: TGTGCCAGCAGCTTAAGACAGGGGAGTCAGCCCCAGCATTTT. Amino acid sequence: CASSLRQGSQPQHF.

The rearrangement links TRBV28 to TRBJ2-7, with 12 bases that match TRBD2. The trim removed 5 bases at V and 3 bases at J, leaving 17 bases unmatched. CDR3 length: 19 residues. CDR1 is MDHEN, CDR2 SYDVKM, per germline. The DNA of the CDR3 is TGTGCCAGCAGTCCAGGGACTAGCGGGTGGACGACTTCATTCTACGAGCAGTACTTC. Amino acid sequence: CASSPGTSGWTTSFYEQYF.

The chain recombines TRBV13 with TRBJ1-1; TRBD1 aligns across 7 bases. J gave up 6 bases and V 5 bases, and 9 bases lay outside the gene matches. Looked up from germline, CDR1 is PRHDT and CDR2 is FYEKMQ (reference sequence). This CDR3 is 14 amino acids long. The CDR3 DNA is TGTGCCAGCAGCATCCCATCAGGGGGACCTGAAGCTTTCTTT. This codes for CASSIPSGGPEAFF. The variable domain in full, with the rest retrieved from reference TRBV13 and TRBJ1-1, is AAGVIQSPRHLIKEKRETATLKCYPIPRHDTVYWYQQGPGQDPQFLISFYEKMQSDKGSIPDRFSAQQFSDYHSELNMSSLELGDSALYFCASSIPSGGPEAFFGQGTRLTVV.

V is TRBV2 and J is TRBJ1-5; TRBD1 matches at 8 bases. Germline V gene sequence: CDR1 SNHLY, CDR2 FYNNEI. With 6 bases clipped from V and 7 bases from J, the junction kept 11 bases outside the gene matches. The CDR3 loop spans 15 amino acids. CDR3 residues: CASSADRGLGQPQHF. The CDR3 region has the DNA TGTGCCAGCAGCGCCGACAGGGGATTGGGACAGCCCCAGCATTTT.

The chain links TRBV7-2 to TRBJ2-1; TRBD2 aligns across 11 bases. The V and J ends lost 6 bases and 7 bases, in that order; junction bases with no gene match: 8. Germline loops: CDR1 SGHTA, CDR2 FQGNSA. This CDR3 comprises 15 residues. As DNA, the CDR3 is TGTGCCAGCAGTCTCCAGGGACTAGCGGAGAATGAGCAGTTCTTC. Its translation is CASSLQGLAENEQFF.

The chain carries TRBV15 and TRBJ2-1, with D possibly TRBD2 on 6 matching bases. CDR1 is LNHNV and CDR2 is YYDKDF in the germline V gene (reference sequence). V lost 0 bases to trimming and J lost 13 bases, with 10 bases between them. The CDR3 extends over 12 amino acids. CDR3 in DNA: TGTGCCACCAGCAGAGACGCGGGGACTCAGTTCTTC. Its translation is CATSRDAGTQFF.

Of note for this clone: The identical CDR3 is also encoded by other nucleotide sequences in the sample. The V call is TRBV5-1, the J call TRBJ1-4, with D maybe TRBD1 (5 bases). This CDR3 is 15 amino acids long. Trimming shortened V by 4 bases and J by 5 bases, and 15 bases separated the two germline ends. Germline values: CDR1 SGHRS, CDR2 YFSETQ. DNA of the CDR3: TGCGCCAGCAGCCTGGGGGGAAAGGGGAATGAAAAACTGTTTTTT. Protein: CASSLGGKGNEKLFF.

The CDR3 coding sequence is TGTGCCAGCTTTTCGACAATGGAACCGGGGGATGAAAAACTGTTTTTT. This gives the protein CASFSTMEPGDEKLFF. This chain uses TRBV28 with TRBJ1-4, with TRBD1 as a possible D gene (5 bases). Germline assignment: CDR1 MDHEN and CDR2 SYDVKM. V lost 8 bases and J lost 6, with 22 bases in between. The CDR3 runs 16 residues.

This chain's CDR3 is CASSLTHGLAGNNEQFF. The DNA of the CDR3 is TGCGCCAGCAGCTTGACTCACGGACTAGCGGGGAACAATGAGCAGTTCTTC. The chain links TRBV5-1 to TRBJ2-1, with TRBD2 matching 12 bases. The J segment lost 5 bases and the V segment lost 1 base, leaving 7 bases of the junction unmatched. From germline, CDR1 is SGHRS and CDR2 YFSETQ. This CDR3 region has 17 residues.

J is TRBJ2-7 and V is TRBV19; no firm D call. The CDR3 loop spans 15 amino acids. The ends were cut back, 3 bases at V and 1 base at J, with 13 bases in the middle. From germline, CDR1 is LNHDA and CDR2 SQIVND (reference sequence). CDR3 nucleotide sequence: TGTGCCAGTAGTATCGGTATGGAGACGTCCTACGAGCAGTACTTC. Translating it yields CASSIGMETSYEQYF.

This sequence joins TRBV6-5 and TRBJ2-1; 7 bases agree with TRBD2. Germline trimming cut 5 bases from V and 6 bases from J; bases unmatched to any gene: 4. Germline V gene lookup returns CDR1 MNHEY and CDR2 SVGAGI. The CDR3 runs 13 residues. The CDR3 here is CASSTGTTNEQFF. The CDR3 DNA sequence: TGTGCCAGCAGTACGGGGACTACCAATGAGCAGTTCTTC.